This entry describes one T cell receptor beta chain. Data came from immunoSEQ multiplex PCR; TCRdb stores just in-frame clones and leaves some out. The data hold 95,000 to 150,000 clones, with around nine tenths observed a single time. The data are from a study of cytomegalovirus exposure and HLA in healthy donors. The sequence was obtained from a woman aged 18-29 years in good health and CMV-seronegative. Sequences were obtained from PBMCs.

This CDR3 is CASSSSKNIQYF. Written as DNA, the CDR3 is TGTGCCAGCAGCTCCTCCAAAAACATTCAGTACTTC. The gene calls are TRBV9 and TRBJ2-4; D is uncertain. Trimming cost V 4 bases and J 2 bases, with 4 bases left between them. The CDR3 consists of 12 residues. CDR1 SGDLS and CDR2 YYNGEE come from the germline V gene.